The following is a T cell receptor (beta chain) sequence with its context. These data come from a study of shared clonotypes between healthy human individuals. Germline V lookup: CDR1 MDHEN, CDR2 SYDVKM. Deletions cut 6 bases from V and 5 bases from J, with 5 bases between. This CDR3 is built from 11 residues. Here immunoSEQ multiplex PCR was the method, and the copy in TCRdb shows in-frame clones only, minus some. The sample has some 2,500,000 clones, 85% to 95% seen once. This sequence joins TRBV28 and TRBJ2-1; D is unresolved. The receptor comes from a man between 18 and 29 years old in good health. Some clones in this sample may be carry-over from other donors' samples. Material: naive CD4+ T cells from PBMCs. Subset of the sample: CD45RA+ positively selected. The CDR3 protein is CASSRNNEQFF. CDR3 bases: TGTGCCAGCAGCCGCAACAATGAGCAGTTCTTC.